The sequence of this T cell receptor (beta chain) was determined in a study of shared clonotypes between healthy human individuals (TCRdb year 2020). Regarding the complete study: The cohort included a few men and two women between 18 and 49 years of age. For each donor, three plates each were used for CD4 naive and CD4 memory, two plates were used for CD8 naive, and one plate was used for CD8 memory. The study deeply sequenced blood TCR repertoires of five healthy adults to estimate repertoire size and the extent of clonotype sharing between individuals. Libraries were prepared and TCR repertoires were sequenced by different laboratories using diverse techniques, in order to increase sequencing depth and limit assay-specific biases. Leukapheresis yielded between about 0.8 and 9.5 billion PBMCs per donor. What the study reported, not specific to this receptor: Because the study included a small number of donors, the genetic and exposure-history diversity represented was limited. Estimated clonotype richness was generally larger for naive than for memory subsets. Sharing across a few donors was observed for around 5% of naive CD4, over 3% of naive CD8, about 2.3% of memory CD4, and about 0.39% of memory CD8 clonotypes. Pairwise subsampling indicated that sequencing depth was expected to affect the degree of clonotype sharing among donors. Compared with non-shared clonotypes, clonotypes shared by all four sorted-subset donors had higher generation probabilities. Sampling was restricted to blood, and TCR repertoires in tissue are likely to differ from TCR repertoires in blood. Rarefaction of sorted-subset datasets indicated incomplete sequencing despite the large sequencing depth.

The donors were healthy, HIV-negative adults who had no recently reported acute infections or vaccinations. Every donor was a Caucasian adult residing in Nashville, Tennessee, USA. CD4+ T cells were enriched by magnetic negative selection; naive cells were then positively selected on CD45RA, and the negative fraction formed the memory subset. Blood was obtained by leukapheresis, after which PBMCs were separated by Ficoll-Histopaque density gradient centrifugation and cryopreserved in liquid nitrogen vapor phase. Purity and quantity of every magnetically sorted T cell population were checked by analytical flow cytometry. Each sorted fraction had its genomic DNA isolated and then quantified by UV absorbance on a Nanodrop 2000c. There are 17 amino acids in the CDR3, from cysteine to phenylalanine inclusive. Only the CDR3 region is kept as DNA, spanning 51 bases read in frame from base 1. As for this clone: There is no known antigen for this receptor. Base qualities were left out, and no much larger clone turns up one base away.

Using the deep immunoSEQ assay, TCR CDR3 regions were amplified from genomic DNA by multiplex PCR. For each cell subset, the extracted genomic DNA was distributed evenly across all wells of several immunoSEQ 96-well plates, and each plate served as one replicate. For sorted subsets, approximately 0.2 ug of genomic DNA, equivalent to 25,000 to 35,000 T cell genomes, went into each replicate PCR. The purified libraries were quantified using a Qubit 3.0 fluorometer, sized with a Bioanalyzer 2100, and then quantified again using the KAPA Library Quantification kit. Every immunoSEQ 96-well plate was sequenced on a separate single-read 150-cycle Illumina NextSeq 550 flow cell. In the source study's methods: Because only junctional sequences without quality scores were contained in the immunoSEQ output, filtering matching that applied to full-length reads could not be performed. To assign V/J genes and CDR3, sequences were annotated using PyIR, a Python wrapper for IgBLAST v1.9, with IMGT germline references. Reads with weak V/J assignments (E-value above 1e-6), missing CDR3, stop codons, out-of-frame junctions, or ambiguous translated residues were removed. V3J clonotypes were defined by identical inferred V gene, J gene, and CDR3 amino acid sequence. Percentage overlap between repertoires was computed as shared unique clonotypes divided by the size of the smaller repertoire. RTK rarefaction, the Chao1 estimator, and Recon v2.1 estimates of unobserved clonotypes were used to assess repertoire richness. Generation probabilities were computed with OLGA for all TCRbeta clonotypes obtained by the gDNA method from several donors. In TCRdb, the immuneACCESS table is reduced to in-frame sequences with V and J assigned. These tables do not hold every clone; where another copy was compared, an unresolved V gene accounts for under half, and the others remain unexplained. The V and J calls and the clone size are those of that table, but D and trimming were determined from the DNA. The sample profile shows under 650,000 clones; 90% to 96% of them were found once. The ten largest make up about 0.054% of the sample.

This receptor was obtained from a woman aged 30 to 39 in good health. Sequencing used naive CD4+ T cells sorted from blood. Interpreted using the paper, the cell subset or site label stands for: CD45RA+ positively selected. Recombination connected TRBV7-5 to TRBJ1-3. TRBV7-5 is a recognized pseudogene. The encoded CDR3 is CVRSLWSPSRRGNTIYF. The nucleotide sequence is TGTGTCAGAAGCTTATGGTCGCCGTCGAGGCGCGGAAACACCATATATTTT.